The 17 T cell receptor beta chains given below trace back to one sample, sequenced in a study of blood T cell repertoires in COVID-19. Profiling relied on immunoSEQ multiplex PCR, and the TCRdb table lists in-frame clones only, not all of them. Among about 380,000 clones, approximately 90% were seen once, and the ten largest hold more than 0.95%. The sequencing input was PBMCs or T cells enriched from blood (not recorded which). These receptors originate from a woman aged 18 to 35 who had recovered from COVID-19.

Regarding this clone: The sample carries other DNA sequences with the same CDR3. The V gene is TRBV7-2, the J gene TRBJ2-5; tentatively, D is TRBD2 (7 bases). Looked up from germline, CDR1 is SGHTA and CDR2 is FQGNSA. The CDR3 length is 14 residues. V was shortened by 0 bases and J by 3 bases, with 8 bases between the two germline ends. CDR3 sequence: CASSLAGGEETQYF. CDR3 sequence (DNA): TGTGCCAGCAGCTTAGCAGGGGGGGAAGAGACCCAGTACTTC.

The chain is built from TRBV30 and TRBJ1-2; 7 bases match TRBD1. Unmatched junction bases numbered 4, after V lost 0 bases and J lost 3 bases. CDR3 size: 14 residues. Germline V gene sequence: CDR1 GTSNPN, CDR2 SVGIG (reference sequence). CDR3 in DNA: TGTGCCTGGAGTGTAGGGACAGTGTACTATGGCTACACCTTC. It codes for CAWSVGTVYYGYTF.

This sequence joins TRBV7-9 and TRBJ1-1, with TRBD1 matching 7 bases. V was pared by 4 bases and J by 3 bases, with 5 bases of the junction left unmatched. Germline CDR1 is SEHNR and CDR2 is FQNEAQ (reference sequence). The CDR3 is 14 amino acids. The CDR3: CASSSGQLDTEAFF. In nucleotides, the CDR3 is TGTGCCAGCAGCTCGGGACAGCTGGACACTGAAGCTTTCTTT.

This clone was counted between two and nine times. V is TRBV7-2 and J is TRBJ2-7; 7 bases match TRBD2. Trimming took 5 bases from V and 0 from J; bases not matched to a gene: 7. Germline values: CDR1 SGHTA, CDR2 FQGNSA. CDR3 length: 15 amino acids. CDR3: CASSLRGGFSYEQYF. The DNA of the CDR3 is TGTGCCAGCAGCCTAAGGGGAGGGTTCTCCTACGAGCAGTACTTC.

Only one count was recorded for this clone. This sequence joins TRBV27 and TRBJ2-2; D may be TRBD1 (6 bases). Germline CDR1 MNHEY, CDR2 SMNVEV (reference sequence). This CDR3 is 13 amino acids long. The V end was cut by 0 bases, the J end by 13 bases, with 12 bases between. CDR3 loop: CASSLSQGYRLFF. In DNA form, the CDR3 reads TGTGCCAGCAGTTTATCCCAGGGGTATAGGCTGTTTTTT.

J is TRBJ2-7 and V is TRBV7-2, with D possibly TRBD2 on 6 matching bases. Deletions cut 5 bases from V and 2 bases from J, with 16 bases between. Germline V lookup: CDR1 SGHTA, CDR2 FQGNSA. There are 15 residues in the CDR3. The CDR3 is CASSTSLAATYEQYF. DNA for the CDR3: TGTGCCAGCAGCACTTCCTTAGCGGCGACCTACGAGCAGTACTTC.

This chain connects TRBV7-2 to TRBJ1-6; unclear D gene. CDR1 is SGHTA, CDR2 FQGNSA, per germline. This CDR3 has 14 amino acids. Trimming stripped 0 bases from V and 8 bases from J, with 8 bases between. In DNA, the CDR3 is TGTGCCAGCAGCTTAGCTTTGGCCGATTCACCCCTCCACTTT. Protein: CASSLALADSPLHF. The full variable domain, completed using reference TRBV7-2 and TRBJ1-6, is GAGVSQSPSNKVTEKGKDVELRCDPISGHTALYWYRQSLGQGLEFLIYFQGNSAPDKSGLPSDRFSAERTGGSVSTLTIQRTQQEDSAVYLCASSLALADSPLHFGNGTRLTVT.

The J gene is TRBJ1-5, the V gene TRBV4-1, with D tentatively TRBD1 (6 bases). V lost 4 bases, J lost 0 bases, and 16 bases lay in between. Looked up from germline, CDR1 is MGHRA and CDR2 is YSYEKL. The CDR3 is 17 residues long. The CDR3 DNA reads as TGCGCCAGCAGCCTAGAAGGACACAGGGCTAGCAATCAGCCCCAGCATTTT. Its protein is CASSLEGHRASNQPQHF.

The chain couples TRBV5-4 to TRBJ1-2; perhaps TRBD1 as D (5 bases). The CDR3 has 14 residues. Germline V CDR1 and CDR2: SGHNT, YYREEE (reference sequence). The V and J ends lost 1 base and 5 bases respectively, with 12 bases between them. The CDR3 DNA follows: TGTGCCAGCAGCTTGTCAGGGTTTGGGTATGGCTACACCTTC. It yields the protein CASSLSGFGYGYTF.

V is TRBV7-2 and J is TRBJ1-4; D ambiguous. The germline V gene has CDR1 SGHTA and CDR2 FQGNSA. V shed 0 bases and J shed 4 bases, with 9 bases lying between them. The CDR3 is made up of 15 amino acids. CDR3 bases: TGTGCCAGCAGCTTAGCGAACAGTTATAATGAAAAACTGTTTTTT. This translates into CASSLANSYNEKLFF.

The chain has TRBV7-3 and TRBJ2-7; TRBD2 matches 12 bases. V shed 3 bases and J 7 bases; nucleotides not matched to a gene: 7. Germline-derived CDR1 and CDR2 are SGHTA and FQGTGA. The CDR3 runs to 15 residues. CDR3 amino acids: CASSFGLAGIDEQYF. CDR3 sequence (DNA): TGTGCCAGCAGCTTCGGACTAGCGGGGATAGATGAGCAGTACTTC.

The chain is built from TRBV28 and TRBJ1-3; tentative D call: TRBD1 (5 bases). The CDR3 has 14 residues. V lost 3 bases and J lost 1, with 7 bases in between. Germline V CDR1 and CDR2: MDHEN, SYDVKM. CDR3 DNA sequence: TGTGCCAGCAGTTTGGGGGGGTCTGGAAACACCATATATTTT. This sequence encodes CASSLGGSGNTIYF.

The chain uses TRBV7-8 and TRBJ2-2, with D perhaps matching TRBD1 (5 bases). V was trimmed by 3 bases and J by 2 bases, leaving 13 bases between them. The CDR3 sequence is 16 residues long. From germline, CDR1 is SGHVS and CDR2 FQNEAQ. The CDR3: CASSLFAGLNTGELFF. CDR3 in DNA: TGTGCCAGCAGCTTGTTTGCAGGGCTAAACACCGGGGAGCTGTTTTTT.

The chain links TRBV16 to TRBJ2-5; 9 positions match TRBD1. The CDR3 spans 16 residues. The J segment lost 5 bases and the V segment lost 2 bases, leaving 9 bases of the junction unmatched. Per germline, CDR1 KGHSY and CDR2 FQNENV. For the CDR3, the DNA is TGTGCCAGCAGCCAACCCGTGACAGGGGGACGGGAGACCCAGTACTTC. Its protein is CASSQPVTGGRETQYF.

This clone was seen a handful of times. The rearrangement uses TRBV9 and TRBJ1-1; D gene unclear. CDR1 SGDLS and CDR2 YYNGEE come from the germline V gene. The V end was cut by 0 bases, the J end by 3 bases, with 12 bases between. The CDR3 loop spans 15 amino acids. This CDR3 reads CASSVGVRIDTEAFF. As DNA, the CDR3 is TGTGCCAGCAGCGTAGGAGTCAGGATAGACACTGAAGCTTTCTTT.

This chain links TRBV2 with TRBJ2-1; TRBD2 aligns across 8 bases. Trimming took 4 bases from V and 1 from J; bases not matched to a gene: 6. The CDR3 is 16 residues long. Germline CDR1 and CDR2: SNHLY and FYNNEI. The CDR3 sequence is CASSATAGVSYNEQFF. In DNA, the CDR3 is TGTGCCAGCAGTGCGACAGCGGGGGTGTCCTACAATGAGCAGTTCTTC.

Only one count was recorded for this clone. The chain has TRBV24-1 and TRBJ2-3; 13 positions match TRBD2. Germline CDR1 KGHDR, CDR2 SFDVKD. This CDR3 spans 19 amino acids. J lost 0 bases, V lost 5 bases, and 10 bases had no gene match. CDR3 loop: CATSGTWTSGGASTDTQYF. The DNA for the CDR3 is TGTGCCACCAGTGGAACTTGGACTAGCGGGGGTGCGAGCACAGATACGCAGTATTTT.